Below, 14 T cell receptor beta chains from the same sample are listed, as sequenced in a study of blood T cell repertoires in COVID-19. TCRdb keeps only in-frame clones here, not all; method: immunoSEQ multiplex PCR. The data show 95,000 to 110,000 clones, 84% seen once. Sequenced input: peripheral blood. The receptors derive from a human donor in a cohort sampled during active COVID-19.

This clone occurred a few times. This chain links TRBV7-9 with TRBJ1-5; no reliable D call. CDR1 and CDR2 (germline): SEHNR, FQNEAQ (reference sequence). Trimming removed 3 bases at V and 2 bases at J, with 8 bases between. The CDR3 extends over 14 amino acids. CDR3 nucleotides: TGTGCCAGCAGCTTTCCGGGAGGCAATCAGCCCCAGCATTTT. As protein: CASSFPGGNQPQHF.

The chain recombines TRBV2 with TRBJ2-7, with D unclear. This CDR3 has 11 amino acids. V lost 7 bases, J lost 7 bases, and 11 bases lay in between. Per germline, CDR1 SNHLY and CDR2 FYNNEI. The CDR3 coding sequence is TGTGCCAGCACCCCCGTTCTGGAGCAGTACTTC. This encodes CASTPVLEQYF.

Only a few counts were recorded for this clone. The chain uses TRBV24-1 and TRBJ2-1; 8 bases align to TRBD2. Germline CDR1 reads KGHDR; CDR2 reads SFDVKD. V lost 3 bases to trimming and J lost 6 bases; unmatched junction nucleotides: 6. The CDR3 covers 15 residues. For the CDR3, the DNA is TGTGCCACCAGTGATCCTTGGCGGGGGGCCAATGAGCAGTTCTTC. Its translation: CATSDPWRGANEQFF.

The rearrangement uses TRBV2 and TRBJ1-4; D not certain. The CDR3 contains 12 residues. CDR1 and CDR2 from the germline V gene are SNHLY and FYNNEI. V lost 0 bases, J lost 13 bases, and 9 bases lay in between. DNA of the CDR3: TGTGCCAGCAGTGAAGCGCTCGGAGGACTGTTTTTT. Encoded protein: CASSEALGGLFF.

The J gene is TRBJ2-3, the V gene TRBV11-3; no reliable D call. The CDR3 contains 11 residues. Germline V gene data show CDR1 as SGHNT and CDR2 as YENEEA. Trimming took off 5 bases at V and 5 bases at J, with 5 bases between the two ends. The CDR3 DNA follows: TGTGCCAGCAGCCGAGGAGATACGCAGTATTTT. Its translation: CASSRGDTQYF.

The chain couples TRBV5-1 to TRBJ1-2; TRBD1 agrees at 8 bases. J was trimmed by 4 bases and V by 2 bases; bases with no gene match: 7. Germline lookup yields CDR1 SGHRS and CDR2 YFSETQ. This CDR3 spans 15 amino acids. The CDR3 loop reads CASSFGQGHLYGYTF. For the CDR3, the DNA is TGCGCCAGCAGCTTCGGACAGGGACACCTCTATGGCTACACCTTC.

The chain recombines TRBV12-3 or TRBV12-4 with TRBJ2-7; D may be TRBD2 (6 bases). Trimming took 6 bases from V and 6 from J, leaving 12 bases between them. The CDR3 sequence is 12 residues long. In nucleotides, the CDR3 is TGTGCCAGCAGCCGGCCGCGGGGCGAGCAGTACTTC. It encodes CASSRPRGEQYF.

The chain recombines TRBV6-5 with TRBJ1-6; 9 bases are a match to TRBD1. The junction had 10 bases not matched to a gene; V was cut back by 6 bases and J by 10 bases. Per germline, CDR1 MNHEY and CDR2 SVGAGI. The CDR3 is made up of 15 amino acids. The CDR3 DNA sequence: TGTGCCAGCAGACCCCGGACAGGGGCCTCCTCACCCCTCCACTTT. As protein: CASRPRTGASSPLHF.

V gene TRBV29-1 combines with J gene TRBJ2-2; 7 bases fit TRBD2. Unmatched junction bases numbered 7, after V lost 7 bases and J lost 2 bases. This CDR3 has 14 amino acids. From germline, CDR1 is SQVTM and CDR2 ANQGSEA. The CDR3 spells CSARAGINTGELFF. Here the CDR3 DNA reads TGCAGCGCCCGAGCGGGGATAAACACCGGGGAGCTGTTTTTT.

This sequence joins TRBV9 and TRBJ1-3; TRBD1 agrees at 10 bases. Per germline, CDR1 SGDLS and CDR2 YYNGEE. The CDR3 sequence is 16 residues long. V lost 4 bases, J lost 0 bases, and 4 bases stayed unmatched. The CDR3 nucleotides read TGTGCCAGCAGCCTTTGGGACAGGGGCTCTGGAAACACCATATATTTT. Its translation: CASSLWDRGSGNTIYF.

The chain uses TRBV3-1 (or the pseudogene TRBV3-2) and TRBJ1-1; TRBD1 aligns across 7 bases. Losses at the gene ends were 4 bases for V and 1 base for J; bases not matched to a gene: 12. Per the germline V gene, CDR1 is LGHDT and CDR2 is YNNKEL (reference sequence). The length of the CDR3 is 17 residues. DNA of the CDR3: TGTGCCAGCAGCCTAGAGACAGGGACCTCAGGGAACACTGAAGCTTTCTTT. Amino acids: CASSLETGTSGNTEAFF.

This chain links TRBV5-4 with TRBJ1-4, with D possibly being TRBD1 (6 bases). This CDR3 is 14 amino acids long. V was shortened by 3 bases and J by 5 bases, with 11 bases between the two germline ends. Per the germline V gene, CDR1 is SGHNT and CDR2 is YYREEE (reference sequence). The CDR3 DNA follows: TGTGCCAGCAGCTCAGACAGGTTCAATGAAAAACTGTTTTTT. Protein: CASSSDRFNEKLFF.

V usage is TRBV11-2 and J usage is TRBJ2-5; TRBD2 is a possible D gene (6 bases). V was trimmed by 5 bases and J by 7 bases, leaving 29 bases between them. The CDR3 loop spans 18 amino acids. Germline lookup yields CDR1 SGHAT and CDR2 FQNNGV. CDR3 nucleotides: TGTGCCAGCAGCCTGGTTCGGGGTCTGGCGGGGTTAGGGGTGACCCAGTACTTC. Translation gives CASSLVRGLAGLGVTQYF.

This chain joins TRBV7-9 and TRBJ1-1, with D unresolved. Trimming pared 1 base from V and 5 bases from J, leaving 11 bases between. The CDR3 sequence is 14 residues long. Looked up from germline, CDR1 is SEHNR and CDR2 is FQNEAQ (reference sequence). Here the CDR3 DNA reads TGTGCCAGCAGCTTAGGGTCAAGTAGAACTGAAGCTTTCTTT. This codes for CASSLGSSRTEAFF.